This T cell receptor (beta chain) was found in a study of memory CD4+ T cells and cytomegalovirus serostatus (dated by TCRdb to between 2018 and 2020). General notes on the study: The cohort included approximately 35 healthy adults from Belgium, of whom 9 were CMV seropositive and some 24 were CMV seronegative. To replicate a published TCR-based CMV serostatus classifier, the study sequenced CD4+ memory TCRbeta repertoires from a Belgian cohort whose cytomegalovirus serostatus was known. Findings and caveats that apply to the study as a whole: Among the 150 or so previously reported CMV-associated TCRbeta sequences, some 69 showed up in the CD4+ memory repertoires, with each one found in between one and five individuals. For predicting CMV serostatus, the median bootstrapped AUC was approximately 0.96 using the original framework and 0.91 using a US-trained random forest. The results were interpreted as suggesting that the CMV-associated TCR signature is mostly present in the CD4+ memory repertoire. A median bootstrapped AUC of 0.95 with a 95% CI of 0.76-1.00 was achieved on the Belgian cohort by the original-framework classifier. Unlike the original study, which covered naive and memory CD4+ and CD8+ populations, the Belgian study sequenced only CD4+CD45RO+ memory cells.

Single viable CD3+CD4+CD8-CD45RO+ cells were sorted as memory CD4+ T cells on a FACSAria II. CMV serostatus was determined with a Roche Elecsys assay detecting serum IgG against CMV pp150, pp28, p38 and p52. After thawing, total CD4+ T cells were enriched by positive selection with CD4 magnetic microbeads. Samples originated from another study that specifically interrogated the CD4+ T cell memory repertoire. Peripheral blood mononuclear cells were isolated and cryopreserved according to standard operating procedures, and serum was kept at -80 degrees C. CD3-PerCP (BW264/56), CD4-APC (RPA-T4), CD45RO-PE (UCHT1) and CD8-Pacific Orange (3B5) antibodies were used for staining, and non-viable cells were excluded with Sytox blue. As regards this clone: Its specific antigen is unknown. One base away there is no much larger clone; base qualities are not given.

Genomic DNA was extracted from sorted cells with the Quick-DNA Microprep Kit. TCRbeta DNA was amplified with the immunoSEQ hsTCRbeta kit following the manufacturer's protocol. An Illumina MiSeq instrument was used to sequence the TCRbeta libraries. In the source study's methods: Once out-of-frame sequences had been removed, 2,204,828 distinct TCRbeta sequences were left, which works out to an average of roughly 70,000 per individual. Each individual was scored using the number of 150 to 200 previously reported CMV-associated TCRbeta sequences that the individual carried and the total number of productive distinct TCRbeta sequences. A beta-binomial model was reimplemented in Python, and scikit-learn random forests with default parameters were trained on US cohort data. Classifier performance on the Belgian cohort was reported as the median AUC with percentile confidence intervals calculated over 10,000 bootstrap iterations. TCRdb holds this immuneACCESS table with in-frame rearrangements only. Some clones are missing; in checked studies, unresolved V genes explain under half, and the rest has no known cause. D and trimming come from the DNA, and the V and J calls and clone size come from that table. The sample records tens of thousands of clones, roughly 77% of which are singletons. Of the sample, approximately 0.77% falls within the top ten clones.

V gives up 3 bases and J gives up 8 bases, and the segment between their germline ends measures 13 bases. CDR1 is given as SGHTA and CDR2 as FQGNSA, both from the germline V gene. Inclusive of the bounding cysteine and phenylalanine, the CDR3 is 13 residues long. Only CDR3 DNA remains: 39 bases, in frame from the first base. This TCR was sampled from an adult in good health and CMV-seronegative. Sequenced material: memory CD4+ T cells from blood. The sequence joins TRBV7-2 to TRBJ1-2; the best D guess is TRBD1, with 5 bases matching. Read as DNA, the sequence is TGTGCCAGCAGCTTGCAGGGTCCGGGAGGCTACACCTTC. Its coded protein is CASSLQGPGGYTF.